This T cell receptor (beta chain) came from a study of cytomegalovirus exposure and HLA in healthy donors. Study conclusions and caveats: In vitro data verified a few CMV-associated chains as specific for CMV antigens. Later analysis associated a missense DCLRE1C variant with TCR beta V- and J-gene trimming. The investigators catalogued some 160 TCR beta chains as cytomegalovirus-associated.

Notes on this clone: The antigen remains unidentified.

This CDR3 is 13 amino acids long. Germline CDR1 is SGHKS and CDR2 is YYEKEE (reference sequence). The V gene lost 4 bases and the J gene lost 2 bases, with 10 bases spanning the gap. It was with 60 Vbeta and 13 Jbeta primers that the PCR ran. TCRdb keeps only in-frame clones here, not all; method: immunoSEQ multiplex PCR. The sample yields roughly 100,000 clones, 74% seen once. The sequence derives from a man aged 45-65 years in good health and CMV-seropositive. The chain joins TRBV5-5 to TRBJ2-7; D gene ambiguous. The sequenced material came from PBMCs. The CDR3 DNA sequence: TGTGCCAGCAGCAATATAGTCCCCTACGAGCAGTACTTC. This translates into CASSNIVPYEQYF.